These T cell receptor beta chains were read from a single sample in a study of T cell responses to AZD1222 COVID-19 vaccine. Data came from immunoSEQ multiplex PCR; TCRdb stores just in-frame clones and leaves some out. The sample contains about 83,000 clones, 86% of which appear only once. The sample in question was peripheral blood, obtained on day 0 of AZD1222 vaccination. These TCRs come from an adult in good health. Each CDR3 is given with its conserved first and last residue. D genes are given only for firm matches. Expanded clones are given a class, and other clones once, few, many or no size at all.

d_call,j_call,clone_size,v_call,cdr3_aa,cdr3_nt
TRBD2,TRBJ2-7,NA,TRBV6-1,CASSELLAERTYEQYF,TGTGCCAGCAGTGAACTTCTAGCGGAACGAACCTACGAGCAGTACTTC
NA,TRBJ2-1,NA,TRBV5-3,CARSYGDYNEQFF,TGTGCCAGAAGCTATGGCGATTACAATGAGCAGTTCTTC
NA,TRBJ2-3,once,TRBV5-1,CASSLDQASTDTQYF,TGCGCCAGCAGCTTGGACCAAGCTAGCACAGATACGCAGTATTTT
NA,TRBJ2-3,NA,TRBV7-2,CASSSRQVTDTQYF,TGTGCCAGCAGCTCCCGACAGGTCACAGATACGCAGTATTTT
NA,TRBJ2-5,NA,TRBV11-1,CASSLVYSYQETQYF,TGTGCCAGCAGCTTAGTCTACAGTTACCAAGAGACCCAGTACTTC
TRBD1,TRBJ1-1,NA,TRBV10-3,CAISANGQGDTEAFF,TGTGCCATCAGTGCCAATGGACAGGGGGACACTGAAGCTTTCTTT
NA,TRBJ1-4,NA,TRBV5-6,CASSLKQGPGEKLFF,TGTGCCAGCAGCTTGAAACAGGGTCCAGGGGAAAAACTGTTTTTT
NA,TRBJ1-5,NA,TRBV12-3/TRBV12-4,CASSRGNQPQHF,TGTGCCAGCAGCAGGGGCAATCAGCCCCAGCATTTT
NA,TRBJ1-2,NA,TRBV3-1/TRBV3-2,CASSLGGAGYGYTF,TGTGCCAGCAGTTTGGGGGGGGCCGGCTATGGCTACACCTTC
TRBD2,TRBJ2-2,NA,TRBV4-3,CASRQEAGATGELFF,TGCGCCAGCAGGCAAGAAGCGGGAGCCACCGGGGAGCTGTTTTTT
NA,TRBJ1-1,few,TRBV19,CASKSQSYSNTEAFF,TGTGCCAGTAAATCACAGAGCTACTCGAACACTGAAGCTTTCTTT